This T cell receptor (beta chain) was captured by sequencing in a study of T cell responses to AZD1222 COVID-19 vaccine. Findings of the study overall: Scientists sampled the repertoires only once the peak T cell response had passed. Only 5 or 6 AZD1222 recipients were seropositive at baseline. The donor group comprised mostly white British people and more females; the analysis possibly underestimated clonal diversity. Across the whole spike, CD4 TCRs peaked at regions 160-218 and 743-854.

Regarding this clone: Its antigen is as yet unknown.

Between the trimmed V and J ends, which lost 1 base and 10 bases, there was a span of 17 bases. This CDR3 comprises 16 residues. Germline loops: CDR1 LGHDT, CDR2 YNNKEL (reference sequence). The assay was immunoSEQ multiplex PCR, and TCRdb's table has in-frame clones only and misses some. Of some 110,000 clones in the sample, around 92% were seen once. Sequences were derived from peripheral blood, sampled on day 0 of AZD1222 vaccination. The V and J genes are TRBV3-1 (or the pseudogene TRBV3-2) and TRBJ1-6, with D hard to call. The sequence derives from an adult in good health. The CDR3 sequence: CASSQGTPGMGSPLHF. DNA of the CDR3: TGTGCCAGCAGCCAAGGGACCCCAGGCATGGGGTCACCCCTCCACTTT.